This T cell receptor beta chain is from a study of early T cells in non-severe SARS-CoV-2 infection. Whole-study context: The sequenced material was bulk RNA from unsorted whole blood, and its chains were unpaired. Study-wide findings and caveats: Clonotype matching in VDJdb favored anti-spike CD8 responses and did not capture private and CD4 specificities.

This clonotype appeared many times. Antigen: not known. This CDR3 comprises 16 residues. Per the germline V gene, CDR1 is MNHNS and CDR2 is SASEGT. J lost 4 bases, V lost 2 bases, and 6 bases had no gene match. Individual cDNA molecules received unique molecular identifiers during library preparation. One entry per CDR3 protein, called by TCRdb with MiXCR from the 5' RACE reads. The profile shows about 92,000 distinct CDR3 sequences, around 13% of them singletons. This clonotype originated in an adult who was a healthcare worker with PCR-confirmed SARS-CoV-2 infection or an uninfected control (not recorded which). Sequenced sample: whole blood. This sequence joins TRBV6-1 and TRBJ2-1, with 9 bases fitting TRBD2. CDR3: CASSEYPSGVYNEQFF. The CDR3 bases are TGTGCCAGCAGTGAATATCCTAGCGGGGTTTACAATGAGCAGTTCTTC.